This is a list of T cell receptor beta chains from one sample in a study of T-cell memory formation after mild COVID-19. MiXCR was run by TCRdb on the 5' RACE reads, yielding one entry per CDR3 protein. The sample lists about 500,000 distinct CDR3 sequences, around 20% occurring once. Sequencing input: PBMCs or a T cell subset sorted from them (not recorded which). These receptors were collected from an adult woman who had mild COVID-19 (a few samples of this study predate the infection). Cell type and time point are not known. The CDR3 runs from the conserved cysteine through the conserved F or W. A D gene is named only where the DNA matches it firmly. Clone size is given for some rows only: seen once, a few or many times, or a class if the clone is expanded.

clone_size	cdr3_length	d_call	v_call	j_call	cdr3_nt	cdr3_aa
few	12	.	TRBV20-1	TRBJ2-1	TGCAGGGGACTTGCGCTTTACAATGAGCAGTTCTTC	CRGLALYNEQFF
few	15	.	TRBV19	TRBJ2-7	TGTGCCAGTAGTCTGGGACGGTACCTCTCCTACGAGCAGTACTTC	CASSLGRYLSYEQYF
few	14	TRBD1	TRBV6-4	TRBJ2-1	TGTGCCAGCAGTCCGAGGACAGGGACGTCCAGATTGTTCTTC	CASSPRTGTSRLFF
few	14	.	TRBV6-5	TRBJ2-2	TGTGCCACCGCCCGGGGGCCTAACACCGGGGAGCTGTTTTTT	CATARGPNTGELFF
.	15	.	TRBV9	TRBJ1-4	TGTGCCAGCAGCCCCCGCAGCTCAACTAATGAAAAACTGTTTTTT	CASSPRSSTNEKLFF
.	16	.	TRBV21-1	TRBJ2-7	TGTGCCAGCAGCAACTATCACAGGGGCTACTCCTACGAGCAGTACTTC	CASSNYHRGYSYEQYF
few	10	.	TRBV12-3/TRBV12-4	TRBJ2-7	TGTGCCAGCAGTTTAGGACTACCGTACTTC	CASSLGLPYF
.	12	.	TRBV29-1	TRBJ2-6	TGCAGCGTTGAGAAGGTGTACGGTGTCCTGACTTTC	CSVEKVYGVLTF
.	17	TRBD2	TRBV7-2	TRBJ2-1	TGTGCCAGCAGCTATCAGCGGGAGGGTATTGGGTACAATGAGCAGTTCTTC	CASSYQREGIGYNEQFF
few	13	.	TRBV12-3/TRBV12-4	TRBJ1-1	TGTGCCAGCAGTTTCGCCAGGGACACTGAAGCTTTCTTT	CASSFARDTEAFF
many	15	TRBD2	TRBV20-1	TRBJ2-1	TGCAGTGCTCGTCTAGCGGGAGGGGCACTGGATGAGCAGTTCTTC	CSARLAGGALDEQFF
few	16	.	TRBV5-6	TRBJ2-2	TGTGCCAGCAGCTTTAGGGGGACGGGGTACACCGGGGAGCTGTTTTTT	CASSFRGTGYTGELFF
.	16	TRBD1	TRBV29-1	TRBJ2-5	TGCAGCGTTGAAGATTATCGGGACAGGGGGGAAGAGACCCAGTACTTC	CSVEDYRDRGEETQYF
few	14	.	TRBV20-1	TRBJ2-2	TGCAGTGCTAGAGGGAGGACCGACACCGGGGAGCTGTTTTTT	CSARGRTDTGELFF
.	15	TRBD2	TRBV5-1	TRBJ2-3	TGCGCCAGCAGCTTGGATGGACTAGAGGCAGATACGCAGTATTTT	CASSLDGLEADTQYF
.	15	TRBD2	TRBV19	TRBJ2-1	TGTGCCAGTACCCCCGGACTAGCTGGGAGAAGGGAGCAGTTCTTC	CASTPGLAGRREQFF
.	14	.	TRBV12-3/TRBV12-4	TRBJ2-7	TGTGCCAGCAGTTTAGCGGACAGTCCGGGAGAGCAGTACTTC	CASSLADSPGEQYF
few	13	.	TRBV29-1	TRBJ2-3	TGCAGCGTTGACACAGGTAGCACAGATACGCAGTATTTT	CSVDTGSTDTQYF
.	14	.	TRBV3-1	TRBJ1-2	TGTGCCAGCAGCGAGGTTGGGGCTAACTATGGCTACACCTTC	CASSEVGANYGYTF
few	15	.	TRBV4-1	TRBJ2-7	TGCGCCAGCAGCCAAGGAGGTAGCAAAACCTACGAGCAGTACTTC	CASSQGGSKTYEQYF
.	15	TRBD1	TRBV15	TRBJ2-7	TGTGCCACCAGCCCGACCGGGACAGGGACCTACGAGCAGTACTTC	CATSPTGTGTYEQYF
.	14	.	TRBV20-1	TRBJ2-1	TGCAGTGCTAGAACTAGGGAGACCTACAATGAGCAGTTCTTC	CSARTRETYNEQFF
few	18	TRBD2	TRBV7-3	TRBJ2-3	TGTGCCAGCAGCCCCCGGGGTAGCGGGGGGGACTACACAGATACGCAGTATTTT	CASSPRGSGGDYTDTQYF
.	14	TRBD1	TRBV19	TRBJ1-1	TGTGCCAGTAGTGTGACAGGGGCGACGAGGGAAGCTTTCTTT	CASSVTGATREAFF
.	15	TRBD1	TRBV30	TRBJ1-2	TGTGCCTGGAGTGTACCGGGACAGGGTCCCTATGGCTACACCTTC	CAWSVPGQGPYGYTF
.	16	TRBD2	TRBV7-9	TRBJ2-7	TGTGCCAGCAGCACACCGTGGACTAGCGGTGCCTACGAGCAGTACTTC	CASSTPWTSGAYEQYF
.	15	TRBD1	TRBV7-3	TRBJ2-1	TGTGCCAGCAGCTTGACGGACAGGGATTACAATGAGCAGTTCTTC	CASSLTDRDYNEQFF
.	15	TRBD2	TRBV11-3	TRBJ2-4	TGTGCCAGCAGCTTAGGACTAGCGGCCGGAAACATTCAGTACTTC	CASSLGLAAGNIQYF
few	16	.	TRBV30	TRBJ2-2	TGTGCCTGGAGTGTCGCACTACTCTCGAACACCGGGGAGCTGTTTTTT	CAWSVALLSNTGELFF
.	15	TRBD1	TRBV5-1	TRBJ2-2	TGCGCCAGCAGTACCGGACAGGGGTTCACCGGGGAGCTGTTTTTT	CASSTGQGFTGELFF
few	14	TRBD1	TRBV24-1	TRBJ2-7	TGTGCCACCAGTGATCCGACAGGGGACTACGAGCAGTACTTC	CATSDPTGDYEQYF
.	14	.	TRBV25-1	TRBJ2-3	TGTGCCAGCAGTGAGGGGGCAGGCCCAGATACGCAGTATTTT	CASSEGAGPDTQYF
few	16	.	TRBV5-1	TRBJ2-2	TGCGCCAGCAGCTTGGAAGGGCAGCAAAACACCGGGGAGCTGTTTTTT	CASSLEGQQNTGELFF
.	14	TRBD2	TRBV3-1	TRBJ2-1	TGTGCCAGCAGCAACACCGGGGGGGGGAGACGGCAGTTCTTC	CASSNTGGGRRQFF
few	14	TRBD1	TRBV6-2/TRBV6-3	TRBJ2-7	TGTGCCAGCAAACACCGGGACAGGGAATACGAGCAGTACTTC	CASKHRDREYEQYF
.	14	.	TRBV12-3/TRBV12-4	TRBJ1-4	TGTGCCAGCACTAAGGGTCAGATTAATGAAAAACTGTTTTTT	CASTKGQINEKLFF
.	18	.	TRBV7-9	TRBJ2-3	TGTGCCAGCAGCTTAGAGGAAGAGGGGACTCCTAGCACAGATACGCAGTATTTT	CASSLEEEGTPSTDTQYF
few	14	.	TRBV3-1	TRBJ2-4	TGTGCCAGCAGCCCTCCGGAGGAGGGATACATTCAGTACTTC	CASSPPEEGYIQYF
few	17	TRBD1	TRBV7-8	TRBJ1-3	TGTGCCAGCAGCCCCGACAGGGGGCCCGGCTCTGGAAACACCATATATTTT	CASSPDRGPGSGNTIYF
.	15	TRBD1	TRBV12-3/TRBV12-4	TRBJ2-3	TGTGCCAGCATGGAGAAAGGGGGCGGCACAGATACGCAGTATTTT	CASMEKGGGTDTQYF
.	15	.	TRBV7-7	TRBJ2-1	TGTGCCAGCAGCTCAGCCTTGGGACGCCTCCAAGAGCAGTTCTTC	CASSSALGRLQEQFF
.	15	.	TRBV5-1	TRBJ2-1	TGCGCCAGCAGCTTGTTTGGCGGGGAGGCGAATGAGCAGTTCTTC	CASSLFGGEANEQFF
few	11	.	TRBV7-6	TRBJ2-5	TGTGCCAGCAGCCGGACCGATGCCCAGTACTTC	CASSRTDAQYF
.	14	.	TRBV10-3	TRBJ2-2	TGTGCCATCAGCGACAGGGAGGGCACCGGGGAGCTGTTTTTT	CAISDREGTGELFF
.	15	.	TRBV4-1	TRBJ2-5	TGCGCCAGCAGCCAAGCGGTAGGAGTCCAAGAGACCCAGTACTTC	CASSQAVGVQETQYF
.	13	.	TRBV9	TRBJ2-7	TGTGCCAGCTCTGACGGTTTCTCCTACGAGCAGTACTTC	CASSDGFSYEQYF
.	14	TRBD1	TRBV3-1	TRBJ1-2	TGTGCCAGCAGCTCGACAGGGAAGGGCTATGGCTACACCTTC	CASSSTGKGYGYTF
.	17	.	TRBV4-1	TRBJ1-1	TGCGCCAGCAGCCAAGATGGGGCAGGGGCGGGAAACACTGAAGCTTTCTTT	CASSQDGAGAGNTEAFF
.	11	TRBD2	TRBV24-1	TRBJ2-3	TGTGCCACCAAAGCCGGGAGGACGCAGTATTTT	CATKAGRTQYF
few	14	TRBD2	TRBV30	TRBJ2-1	TGTGCCTGGACCGGGACTAGCGGGATCAATGAGCAGTTCTTC	CAWTGTSGINEQFF
.	14	.	TRBV5-1	TRBJ1-4	TGCGCCAGCAGTTCCGGGACGGATAATGAAAAACTGTTTTTT	CASSSGTDNEKLFF
few	14	.	TRBV6-5	TRBJ1-3	TGTGCCAGCAGGCCTCGACACTCTGGAAACACCATATATTTT	CASRPRHSGNTIYF
.	14	TRBD1	TRBV6-6	TRBJ2-1	TGTGCCAGCAGTTACGGGGACAGCCTCAATGAGCAGTTCTTC	CASSYGDSLNEQFF
.	13	.	TRBV7-9	TRBJ2-7	TGTGCCAGCAGTTCAGACAGTCCCTACGAGCAGTACTTC	CASSSDSPYEQYF
many	12	.	TRBV5-1	TRBJ2-7	TGTGCCAGCAGCTTCGATGGGAGCGAGCAGTACTTC	CASSFDGSEQYF
few	14	.	TRBV18	TRBJ2-7	TGTGCCAGCTCACCCCGACAGGACCGCTACGAGCAGTACTTC	CASSPRQDRYEQYF
.	19	TRBD2	TRBV4-1	TRBJ2-3	TGCGCCAGCAGCCCCACCGGGATTAGCGGGGACCTCGTCGGGAATACGCAGTATTTT	CASSPTGISGDLVGNTQYF
.	15	TRBD1	TRBV24-1	TRBJ1-2	TGTGCCACCAGTGATCCGGGACAGGGAAACTATGGCTACACCTTC	CATSDPGQGNYGYTF
once	13	TRBD1	TRBV25-1	TRBJ2-3	TGTGCCAGCAGTGGGACAGGGGTGGTTACGCAGTATTTT	CASSGTGVVTQYF
few	14	.	TRBV7-9	TRBJ1-5	TGTGCCAGCAGCCAAGACAGTAGCAATCAGCCCCAGCATTTT	CASSQDSSNQPQHF